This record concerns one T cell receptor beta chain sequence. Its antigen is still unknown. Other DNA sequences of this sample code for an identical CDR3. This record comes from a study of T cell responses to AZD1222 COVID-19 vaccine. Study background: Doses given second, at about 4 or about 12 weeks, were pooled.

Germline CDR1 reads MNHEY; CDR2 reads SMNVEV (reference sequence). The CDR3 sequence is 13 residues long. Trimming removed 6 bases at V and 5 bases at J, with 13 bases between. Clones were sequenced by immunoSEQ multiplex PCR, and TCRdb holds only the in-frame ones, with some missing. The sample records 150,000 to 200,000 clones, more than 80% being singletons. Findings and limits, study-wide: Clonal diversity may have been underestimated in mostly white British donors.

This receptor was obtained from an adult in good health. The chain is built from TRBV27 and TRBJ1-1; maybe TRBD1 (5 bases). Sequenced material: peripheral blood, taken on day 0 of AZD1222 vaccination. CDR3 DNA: TGTGCCAGCAGCTTAACAGGAAGGACTGAAGCTTTCTTT. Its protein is CASSLTGRTEAFF.